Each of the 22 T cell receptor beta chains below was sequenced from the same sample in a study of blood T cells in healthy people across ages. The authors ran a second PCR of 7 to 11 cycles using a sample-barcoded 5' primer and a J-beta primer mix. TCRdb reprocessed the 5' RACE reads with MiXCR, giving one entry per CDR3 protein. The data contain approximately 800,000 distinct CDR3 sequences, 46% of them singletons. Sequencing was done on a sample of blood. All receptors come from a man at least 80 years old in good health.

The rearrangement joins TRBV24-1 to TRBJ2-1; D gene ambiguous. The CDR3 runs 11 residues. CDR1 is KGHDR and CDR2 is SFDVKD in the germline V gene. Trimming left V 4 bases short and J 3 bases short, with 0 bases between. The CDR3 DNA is TGTGCCACCAGTGACTACAATGAGCAGTTCTTC. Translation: CATSDYNEQFF.

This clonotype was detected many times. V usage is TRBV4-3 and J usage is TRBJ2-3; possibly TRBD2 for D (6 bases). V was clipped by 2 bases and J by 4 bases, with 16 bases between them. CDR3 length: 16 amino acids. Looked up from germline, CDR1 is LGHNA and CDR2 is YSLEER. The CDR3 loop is CASSQRYGRTPDTQYF. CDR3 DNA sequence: TGCGCCAGCAGCCAACGATACGGGAGAACCCCAGATACGCAGTATTTT.

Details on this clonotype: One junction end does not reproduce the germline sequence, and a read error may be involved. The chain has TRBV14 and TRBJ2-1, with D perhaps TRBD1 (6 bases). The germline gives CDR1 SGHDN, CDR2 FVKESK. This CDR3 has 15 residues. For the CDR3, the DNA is TGTGCCGGCAGCCGAGGGGGAAATTCCTACAATGAGCAGTTCTTC. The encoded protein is CAGSRGGNSYNEQFF.

The CDR3 here is CASLGQGVNEQFF. The DNA for the CDR3 is TGTGCCAGCCTCGGTCAGGGAGTAAATGAGCAGTTCTTC. This sequence joins TRBV7-9 and TRBJ2-1; D might be TRBD1 or TRBD2, each matching 5 bases. V was clipped by 8 bases and J by 7 bases, with 15 bases between them. CDR1 SEHNR and CDR2 FQNEAQ come from the germline V gene (reference sequence). The CDR3 is 13 amino acids.

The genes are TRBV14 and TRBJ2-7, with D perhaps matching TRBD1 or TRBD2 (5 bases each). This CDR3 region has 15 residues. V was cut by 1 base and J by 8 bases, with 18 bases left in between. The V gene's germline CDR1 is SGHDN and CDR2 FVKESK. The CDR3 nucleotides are TGTGCCAGCAGCCAAGTGGGGGACCCTCCAGTGAAGCAGTACTTC. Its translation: CASSQVGDPPVKQYF.

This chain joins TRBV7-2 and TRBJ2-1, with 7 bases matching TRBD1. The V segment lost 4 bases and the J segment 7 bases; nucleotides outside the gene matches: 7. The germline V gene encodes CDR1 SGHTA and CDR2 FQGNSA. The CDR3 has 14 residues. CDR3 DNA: TGTGCCAGCAGCTACGGGACAGCCACTAATGAGCAGTTCTTC. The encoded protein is CASSYGTATNEQFF. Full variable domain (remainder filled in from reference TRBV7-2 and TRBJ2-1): GAGVSQSPSNKVTEKGKDVELRCDPISGHTALYWYRQSLGQGLEFLIYFQGNSAPDKSGLPSDRFSAERTGGSVSTLTIQRTQQEDSAVYLCASSYGTATNEQFFGPGTRLTVL.

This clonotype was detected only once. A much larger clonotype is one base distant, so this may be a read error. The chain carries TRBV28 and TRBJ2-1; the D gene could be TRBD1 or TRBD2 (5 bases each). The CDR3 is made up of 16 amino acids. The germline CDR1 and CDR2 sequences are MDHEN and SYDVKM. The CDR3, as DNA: TGTGCCAGCAGTTTCATAACGGGGCTCTCCGACAATGAGCAGTTCTTC. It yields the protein CASSFITGLSDNEQFF.

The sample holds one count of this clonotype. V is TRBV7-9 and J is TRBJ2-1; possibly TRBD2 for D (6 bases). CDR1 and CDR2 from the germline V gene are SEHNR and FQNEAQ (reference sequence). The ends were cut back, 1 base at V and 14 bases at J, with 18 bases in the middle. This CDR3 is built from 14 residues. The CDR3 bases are TGTGCCAGCAGCTTAGGCGGGAAAGAAGGGGTGGAGTTCTTC. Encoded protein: CASSLGGKEGVEFF.

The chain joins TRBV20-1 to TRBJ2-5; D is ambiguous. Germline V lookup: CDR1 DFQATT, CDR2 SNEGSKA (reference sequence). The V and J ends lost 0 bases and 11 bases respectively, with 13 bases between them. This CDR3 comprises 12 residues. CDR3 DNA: TGCAGTGCTAGAGATACGATGAATGAGCAGTACTTC. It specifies CSARDTMNEQYF.

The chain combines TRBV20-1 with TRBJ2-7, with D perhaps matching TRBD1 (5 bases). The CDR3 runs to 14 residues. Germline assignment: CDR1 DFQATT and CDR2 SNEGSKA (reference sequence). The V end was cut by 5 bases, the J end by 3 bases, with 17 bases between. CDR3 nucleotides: TGCAGTGCTCCAGACAGCCCTGGCAACTACGAGCAGTACTTC. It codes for CSAPDSPGNYEQYF.

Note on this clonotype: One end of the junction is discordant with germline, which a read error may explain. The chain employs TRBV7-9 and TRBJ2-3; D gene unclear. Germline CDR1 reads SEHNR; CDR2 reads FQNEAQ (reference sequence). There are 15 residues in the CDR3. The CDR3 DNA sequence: TGTGCCAGCAGCTTTACGGGCGCCCAGCCAGATACGCGGTATTTT. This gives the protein CASSFTGAQPDTRYF.

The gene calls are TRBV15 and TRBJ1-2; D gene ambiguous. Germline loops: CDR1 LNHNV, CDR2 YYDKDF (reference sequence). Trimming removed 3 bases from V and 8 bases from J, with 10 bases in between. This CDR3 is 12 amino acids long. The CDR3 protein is CATSSGRSGYTF. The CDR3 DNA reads TGTGCCACCAGCAGTGGACGCTCCGGCTACACCTTC. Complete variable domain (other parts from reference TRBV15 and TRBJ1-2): DAMVIQNPRYQVTQFGKPVTLSCSQTLNHNVMYWYQQKSSQAPKLLFHYYDKDFNNEADTPDNFQSRRPNTSFCFLDIRSPGLGDTAMYLCATSSGRSGYTFGSGTRLTVV.

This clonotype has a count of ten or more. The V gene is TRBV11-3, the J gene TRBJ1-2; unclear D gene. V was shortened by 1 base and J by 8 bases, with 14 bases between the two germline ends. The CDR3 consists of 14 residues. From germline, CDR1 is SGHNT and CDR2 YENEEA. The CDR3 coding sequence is TGTGCCAGCAGCTTAGGCGACCAATCTGACGGCTACACCTTC. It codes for CASSLGDQSDGYTF.

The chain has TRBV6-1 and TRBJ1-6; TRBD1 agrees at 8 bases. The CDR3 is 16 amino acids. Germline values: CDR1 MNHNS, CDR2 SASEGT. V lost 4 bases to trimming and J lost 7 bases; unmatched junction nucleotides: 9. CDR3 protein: CASSGHQGARNSPLHF. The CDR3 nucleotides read TGTGCCAGCAGTGGCCACCAGGGGGCAAGGAATTCACCCCTCCACTTT.

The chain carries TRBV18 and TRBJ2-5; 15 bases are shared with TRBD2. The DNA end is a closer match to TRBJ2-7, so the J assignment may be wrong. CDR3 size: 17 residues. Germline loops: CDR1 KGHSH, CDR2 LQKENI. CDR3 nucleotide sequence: TGTGCCAGCTCAGCCGTCCGGACTAGCGGGAGGGCCCACGAGCAGTACTTC. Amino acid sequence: CASSAVRTSGRAHEQYF.

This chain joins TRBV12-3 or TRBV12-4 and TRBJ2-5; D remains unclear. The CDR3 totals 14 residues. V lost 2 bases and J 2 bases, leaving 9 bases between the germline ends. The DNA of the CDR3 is TGTGCCAGCAGTTTAAAACGGTTTCAAGAGACCCAGTACTTC. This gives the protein CASSLKRFQETQYF.

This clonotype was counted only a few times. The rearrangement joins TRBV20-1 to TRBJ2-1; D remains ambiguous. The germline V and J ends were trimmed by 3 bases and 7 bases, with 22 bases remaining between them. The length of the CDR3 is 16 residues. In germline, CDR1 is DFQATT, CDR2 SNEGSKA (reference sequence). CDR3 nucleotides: TGCAGTGCTAGTCCACCGCGAGCGCCCACGGCGAATGAGCAGTTCTTC. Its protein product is CSASPPRAPTANEQFF.

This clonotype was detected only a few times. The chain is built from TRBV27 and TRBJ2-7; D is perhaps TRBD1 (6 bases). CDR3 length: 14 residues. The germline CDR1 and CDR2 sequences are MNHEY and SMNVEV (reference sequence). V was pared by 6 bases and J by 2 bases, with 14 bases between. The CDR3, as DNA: TGTGCCAGCAGACGGACAGTCGGAACCTACGAGCAGTACTTC. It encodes CASRRTVGTYEQYF.

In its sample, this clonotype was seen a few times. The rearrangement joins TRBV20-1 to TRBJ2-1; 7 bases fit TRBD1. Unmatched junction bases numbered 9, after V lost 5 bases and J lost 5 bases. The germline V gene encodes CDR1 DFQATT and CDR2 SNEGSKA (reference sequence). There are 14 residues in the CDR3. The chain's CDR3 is CSAPTGKGNNEQFF. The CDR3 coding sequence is TGCAGTGCTCCGACAGGGAAGGGCAACAATGAGCAGTTCTTC.

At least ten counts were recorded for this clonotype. The CDR3 DNA is TGCAGTGCAAGGACGGCGGCGGGTACGAACACTGAAGCTTTCTTT. Translating gives CSARTAAGTNTEAFF. The chain uses TRBV20-1 and TRBJ1-1, with D unclear. CDR3 size: 15 residues. The ends were cut back, 6 bases at V and 1 base at J, with 18 bases in the middle. Germline assignment: CDR1 DFQATT and CDR2 SNEGSKA (reference sequence).

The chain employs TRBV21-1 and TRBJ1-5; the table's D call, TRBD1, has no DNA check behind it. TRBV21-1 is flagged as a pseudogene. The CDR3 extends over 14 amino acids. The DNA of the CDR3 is TGTGCCTTCTGTGGGCCAGGCGACAATCAGCCCCAGCATTTT. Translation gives CAFCGPGDNQPQHF.

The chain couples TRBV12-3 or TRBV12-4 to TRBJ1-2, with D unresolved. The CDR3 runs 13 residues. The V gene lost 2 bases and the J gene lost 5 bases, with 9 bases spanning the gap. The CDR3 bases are TGTGCCAGCAGTTTAACGCAGCTTTATGGCTACACCTTC. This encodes CASSLTQLYGYTF.